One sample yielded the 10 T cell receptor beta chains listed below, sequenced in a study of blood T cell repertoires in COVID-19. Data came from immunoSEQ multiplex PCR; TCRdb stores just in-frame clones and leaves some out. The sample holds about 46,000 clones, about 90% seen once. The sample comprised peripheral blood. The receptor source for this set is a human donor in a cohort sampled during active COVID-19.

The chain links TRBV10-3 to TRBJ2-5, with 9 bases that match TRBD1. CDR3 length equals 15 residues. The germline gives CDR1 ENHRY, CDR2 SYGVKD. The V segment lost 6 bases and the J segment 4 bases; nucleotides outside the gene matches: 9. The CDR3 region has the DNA TGTGCCATCAGCTCCGGGACAGGGAGTGTAGAGACCCAGTACTTC. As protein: CAISSGTGSVETQYF.

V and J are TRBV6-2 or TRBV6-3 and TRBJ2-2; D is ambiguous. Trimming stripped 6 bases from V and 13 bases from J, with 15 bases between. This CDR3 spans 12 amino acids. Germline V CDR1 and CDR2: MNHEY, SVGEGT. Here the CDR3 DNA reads TGTGCCAGCAGCGTTAGTCTGCCTCGGCTGTTTTTT. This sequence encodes CASSVSLPRLFF.

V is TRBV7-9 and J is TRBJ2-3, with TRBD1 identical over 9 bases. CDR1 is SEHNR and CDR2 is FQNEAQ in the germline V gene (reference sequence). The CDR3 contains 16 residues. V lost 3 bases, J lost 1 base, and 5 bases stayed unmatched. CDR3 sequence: CASSLTGGKGTDTQYF. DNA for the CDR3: TGTGCCAGCAGCTTGACAGGGGGTAAAGGCACAGATACGCAGTATTTT. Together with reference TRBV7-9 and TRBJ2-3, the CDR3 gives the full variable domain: DTGVSQNPRHKITKRGQNVTFRCDPISEHNRLYWYRQTLGQGPEFLTYFQNEAQLEKSRLLSDRFSAERPKGSFSTLEIQRTEQGDSAMYLCASSLTGGKGTDTQYFGPGTRLTVL.

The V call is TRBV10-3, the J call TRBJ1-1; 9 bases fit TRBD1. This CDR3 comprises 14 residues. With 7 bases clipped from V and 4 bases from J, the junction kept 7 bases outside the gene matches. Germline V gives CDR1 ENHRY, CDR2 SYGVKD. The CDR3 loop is CAIIKDRGGTEAFF. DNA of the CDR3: TGTGCCATCATTAAGGACAGGGGTGGCACTGAAGCTTTCTTT.

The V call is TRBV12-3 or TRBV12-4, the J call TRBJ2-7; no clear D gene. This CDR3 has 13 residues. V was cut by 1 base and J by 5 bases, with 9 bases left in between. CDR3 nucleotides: TGTGCCAGCAGTTTAGAGAGAACAGACGAGCAGTACTTC. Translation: CASSLERTDEQYF.

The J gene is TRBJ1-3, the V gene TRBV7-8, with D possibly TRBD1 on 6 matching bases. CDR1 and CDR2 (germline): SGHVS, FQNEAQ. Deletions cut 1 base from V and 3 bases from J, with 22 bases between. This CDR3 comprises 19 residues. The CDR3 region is CASSLGAGGGHDFGNTIYF. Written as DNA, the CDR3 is TGTGCCAGCAGCTTAGGGGCGGGAGGGGGGCATGATTTTGGAAACACCATATATTTT.

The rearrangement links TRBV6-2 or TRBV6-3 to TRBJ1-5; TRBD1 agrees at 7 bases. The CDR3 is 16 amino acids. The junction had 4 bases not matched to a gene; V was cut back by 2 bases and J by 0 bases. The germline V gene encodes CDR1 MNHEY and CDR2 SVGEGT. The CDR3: CASSYLGQYSNQPQHF. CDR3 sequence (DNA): TGTGCCAGCAGTTACCTGGGACAGTATAGCAATCAGCCCCAGCATTTT.

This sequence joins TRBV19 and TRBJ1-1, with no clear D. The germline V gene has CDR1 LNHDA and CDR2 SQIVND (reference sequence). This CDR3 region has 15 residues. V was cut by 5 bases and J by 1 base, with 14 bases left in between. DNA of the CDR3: TGTGCCAGTAGTGCGGTGTGGGGAGGGAACACTGAAGCTTTCTTT. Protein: CASSAVWGGNTEAFF.

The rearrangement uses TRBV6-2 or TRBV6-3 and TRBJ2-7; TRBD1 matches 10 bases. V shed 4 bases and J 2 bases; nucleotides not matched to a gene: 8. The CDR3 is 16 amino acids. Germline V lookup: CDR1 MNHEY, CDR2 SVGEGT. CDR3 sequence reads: CASSSGQGPFTYEQYF. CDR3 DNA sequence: TGTGCCAGCAGTTCGGGACAGGGGCCCTTTACCTACGAGCAGTACTTC.

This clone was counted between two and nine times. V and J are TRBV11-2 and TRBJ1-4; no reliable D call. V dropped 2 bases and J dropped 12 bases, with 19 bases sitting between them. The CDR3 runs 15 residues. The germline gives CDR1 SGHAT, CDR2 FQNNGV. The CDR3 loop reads CASSLMSSGLVELFF. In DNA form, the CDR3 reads TGTGCCAGCAGCTTAATGTCTTCCGGGTTGGTTGAACTGTTTTTT.